This TCR beta chain appears in the sequencing data of a study of T cell repertoires in cytomegalovirus infection. Study results and caveats: HLA-C-restricted, CMV-specific TCR beta clonotypes were dominant ex vivo.

TCRdb used MiXCR to reprocess the reads, holding one entry per CDR3 protein. The data show more than 55,000 distinct CDR3 sequences, 20% to 25% seen once. The germline V gene encodes CDR1 SGHKS and CDR2 YYEKEE (reference sequence). This CDR3 is 16 amino acids long. The V end was cut by 3 bases, the J end by 4 bases, with 19 bases between. About this clonotype itself: What it binds is not known.

This TCR derives from a human donor in good health (CMV status not recorded). Some clones in this sample may be carry-over from other donors' samples. Sequencing was performed on CD8+ T cells from cultured PBMCs, taken from culture after CMV antigen stimulation. This chain joins TRBV5-5 and TRBJ1-1; D perhaps matches TRBD1 (5 bases). CDR3 sequence reads: CASSSDILGDSTEAFF. Here the CDR3 DNA reads TGTGCCAGCAGCTCGGACATTCTAGGGGATAGCACTGAAGCTTTCTTT.